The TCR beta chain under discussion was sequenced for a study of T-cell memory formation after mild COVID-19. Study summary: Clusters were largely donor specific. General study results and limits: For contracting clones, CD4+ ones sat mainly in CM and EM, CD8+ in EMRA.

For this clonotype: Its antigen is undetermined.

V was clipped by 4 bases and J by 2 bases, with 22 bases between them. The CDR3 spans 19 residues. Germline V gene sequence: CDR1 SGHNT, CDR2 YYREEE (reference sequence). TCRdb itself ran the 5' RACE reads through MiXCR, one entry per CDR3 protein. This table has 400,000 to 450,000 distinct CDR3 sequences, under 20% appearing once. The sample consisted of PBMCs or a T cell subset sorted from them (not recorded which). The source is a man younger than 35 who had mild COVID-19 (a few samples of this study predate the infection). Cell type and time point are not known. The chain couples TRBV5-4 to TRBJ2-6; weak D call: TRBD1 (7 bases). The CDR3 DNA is TGTGCCAGCAGCACCCGACAGGGTGCGGGGCTAACTGGGGCCAACGTCCTGACTTTC. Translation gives CASSTRQGAGLTGANVLTF. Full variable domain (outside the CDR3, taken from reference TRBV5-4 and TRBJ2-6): ETGVTQSPTHLIKTRGQQVTLRCSSQSGHNTVSWYQQALGQGPQFIFQYYREEENGRGNFPPRFSGLQFPNYSSELNVNALELDDSALYLCASSTRQGAGLTGANVLTFGAGSRLTVL.